This T cell receptor (beta chain) was obtained from a study of T cells in Graves' hyperthyroidism and ophthalmopathy. Ophthalmopathy cases scored 3 or more on the Clinical Activity Score and 4 or more on NOSPECS grade, with duration below 3 months. Uncontrolled infection, other autoimmune disease, pregnancy or lactation led to exclusion. Germline V gene data show CDR1 as SEHNR and CDR2 as FQNEAQ (reference sequence). Trimming took 0 bases from V and 9 from J, leaving 9 bases between them. CDR3 length: 13 amino acids. Amplified TCR beta CDR3 regions derived from RNA transcripts. The TCR CDR3 was amplified in a first-round RT-PCR using the HTBI primer set. Via MiXCR, TCRdb re-called the multiplex PCR reads, giving one row per CDR3 protein. Seen here are roughly 400,000 distinct CDR3 sequences, around 15% observed once, and the top ten hold around 30%. Study outcomes and limitations: Blood also contained most expanded thyroid clonotypes above 0.001.

To note about this clonotype: As yet, its antigen is unknown.

The sequence derives from a man aged 45-60 years with Graves' ophthalmopathy. The chain combines TRBV7-9 with TRBJ2-1, with D tentatively TRBD2 (5 bases). The sample taken for sequencing was blood. CDR3: CASSLAGVSEQFF. The CDR3 bases are TGTGCCAGCAGCTTAGCGGGAGTGAGTGAGCAGTTCTTC.